A selection of T cell receptor beta chains follows, all from one sample in a study of cytomegalovirus exposure and HLA in healthy donors. Measured with immunoSEQ multiplex PCR; TCRdb has only the in-frame clones, and not every one. Of around 160,000 clones detected, roughly 85% appear once; the ten largest clones hold 8.5%. The sample comprised PBMCs. Receptors originate from a male donor in good health and CMV-seropositive. CDR3s include the opening cysteine and the closing phenylalanine or tryptophan. D genes are given only for firm matches. A clone size is listed for some rows: how often the clone was seen (once, few, many), or a class if it is expanded.

>TRBJ2-5|NA|NA|TRBV19
CASSEGRQETQYF
TGTGCCAGTAGTGAAGGCAGGCAAGAGACCCAGTACTTC
>TRBJ1-2|NA|NA|TRBV5-1
CASKQGKGYTF
TGCGCCAGCAAGCAGGGGAAGGGCTACACCTTC
>TRBJ1-2|NA|NA|TRBV5-6
CASSLAGFNYGYTF
TGTGCCAGCAGCTTGGCAGGATTTAACTATGGCTACACCTTC
>TRBJ2-5|NA|NA|TRBV16
CASSQQEGWGQETQYF
TGTGCCAGCAGCCAGCAGGAGGGATGGGGCCAAGAGACCCAGTACTTC
>TRBJ1-1|NA|NA|TRBV19
CASSIRWTENTEAFF
TGTGCCAGTAGTATCCGGTGGACTGAGAACACTGAAGCTTTCTTT
>TRBJ2-5|TRBD2|NA|TRBV5-1
CASSLGTSLETQYF
TGCGCCAGCAGCTTGGGGACTAGTCTGGAGACCCAGTACTTC
>TRBJ2-2|NA|NA|TRBV7-2
CASSNNRGTGELFF
TGTGCCAGCAGCAACAATCGGGGGACCGGGGAGCTGTTTTTT
>TRBJ2-1|TRBD2|NA|TRBV30
CAWKAAGRLNEQFF
TGTGCCTGGAAAGCTGCCGGGAGGTTGAATGAGCAGTTCTTC
>TRBJ1-4|NA|NA|TRBV7-2
CASSLEGSFNEKLFF
TGTGCCAGCAGCTTAGAGGGGTCCTTTAATGAAAAACTGTTTTTT
>TRBJ1-1|TRBD1|NA|TRBV5-1
CASSLTTGVANTEAFF
TGCGCCAGCAGCTTAACGACAGGGGTAGCGAACACTGAAGCTTTCTTT
>TRBJ1-2|NA|NA|TRBV11-2
CASSLAGNNYGYTF
TGTGCCAGCAGCTTAGCAGGGAATAACTATGGCTACACCTTC
>TRBJ1-1|NA|NA|TRBV28
CASLHPPGNTEAFF
TGTGCCAGCCTACACCCCCCAGGGAACACTGAAGCTTTCTTT
>TRBJ1-1|TRBD1|NA|TRBV29-1
CSAKWAGGHTEAFF
TGCAGCGCCAAGTGGGCAGGGGGTCACACTGAAGCTTTCTTT
>TRBJ2-7|TRBD2|NA|TRBV15
CATSPTGGTSYEQYF
TGTGCCACCAGCCCTACGGGGGGGACCTCCTACGAGCAGTACTTC
>TRBJ1-1|NA|NA|TRBV18
CASSPGQNTEAFF
TGTGCCAGCTCACCGGGGCAGAACACTGAAGCTTTCTTT
>TRBJ1-5|NA|NA|TRBV19
CASGARGNQPQHF
TGTGCCAGTGGGGCCAGGGGAAATCAGCCCCAGCATTTT
>TRBJ2-1|TRBD1|once|TRBV5-1
CASSLPGQGTHEQFF
TGCGCCAGCAGCTTACCGGGACAGGGGACCCATGAGCAGTTCTTC
>TRBJ2-2|TRBD2|once|TRBV28
CASPRGDTGELFF
TGTGCCAGCCCTCGGGGGGACACCGGGGAGCTGTTTTTT
>TRBJ1-6|NA|NA|TRBV9
CASSVGDISSPLHF
TGTGCCAGCAGCGTAGGGGACATATCGTCACCCCTCCACTTT
>TRBJ1-2|NA|NA|TRBV19
CASTRGGFYGYTF
TGTGCCAGTACCCGGGGGGGGTTCTATGGCTACACCTTC
>TRBJ1-3|NA|NA|TRBV19
CASSILQLNSGNTIYF
TGTGCCAGTAGTATCCTCCAACTGAACTCTGGAAACACCATATATTTT
>TRBJ1-6|NA|NA|TRBV14
CASSPTPLARASLHF
TGTGCCAGCAGCCCGACTCCCTTAGCCAGGGCCTCGCTCCACTTT
>TRBJ2-1|TRBD2|NA|TRBV25-1
CASSLIGTSGYNEQFF
TGTGCCAGCAGTCTAATAGGGACTAGCGGGTACAATGAGCAGTTCTTC
>TRBJ1-3|NA|NA|TRBV19
CASTPTGILSGNTIYF
TGTGCCAGTACCCCGACGGGAATCCTCTCTGGAAACACCATATATTTT
>TRBJ1-4|NA|NA|TRBV28
CASSSPSGQGEKLFF
TGTGCCAGCAGTTCCCCGTCTGGGCAGGGAGAAAAACTGTTTTTT
>TRBJ1-5|TRBD1|once|TRBV4-1
CASSQDRQGANQPQHF
TGCGCCAGCAGCCAAGATAGGCAGGGGGCTAACCAGCCCCAGCATTTT
>TRBJ2-7|NA|NA|TRBV4-3
CASSQDWGQTGEQYF
TGCGCCAGCAGCCAAGATTGGGGCCAGACGGGAGAACAGTACTTC
>TRBJ2-1|TRBD2|NA|TRBV6-5
CASSSTSGNEQFF
TGTGCCAGCAGTTCCACTAGCGGGAATGAGCAGTTCTTC
>TRBJ1-1|NA|once|TRBV5-4
CASSSVGRGPEAFF
TGTGCCAGCAGTTCCGTGGGTAGAGGGCCTGAAGCTTTCTTT
>TRBJ2-1|NA|NA|TRBV21-1
CASSKEESGRDGEQFF
TGTGCCAGCAGCAAAGAGGAAAGCGGGAGGGACGGTGAGCAGTTCTTC
>TRBJ2-7|TRBD1|NA|TRBV28
CASRSQGEVAYEQYF
TGTGCCAGCCGCTCACAGGGGGAGGTGGCCTACGAGCAGTACTTC
>TRBJ2-7|TRBD2|few|TRBV19
CASTGREGMDEQYF
TGTGCCAGTACCGGACGGGAGGGTATGGACGAGCAGTACTTC
>TRBJ2-7|TRBD1|NA|TRBV19
CASSIVGQGPYEQYF
TGTGCCAGTAGTATCGTAGGACAGGGGCCCTACGAGCAGTACTTC
>TRBJ1-2|NA|NA|TRBV5-6
CASSLGQYPNYGYTF
TGTGCCAGCAGCTTGGGACAGTACCCTAACTATGGCTACACCTTC
>TRBJ1-2|TRBD1|once|TRBV6-5
CASSFRQGGGYTF
TGTGCCAGCAGTTTTAGACAGGGCGGTGGCTACACCTTC
>TRBJ2-1|NA|NA|TRBV5-8
CASSLSISGSQFF
TGTGCCAGCAGCTTAAGCATTTCTGGTAGCCAGTTCTTC
>TRBJ2-7|TRBD2|few|TRBV6-1
CASSAVAGVGEQYF
TGTGCCAGCAGCGCGGTAGCGGGAGTAGGCGAGCAGTACTTC
>TRBJ2-1|TRBD2|NA|TRBV9
CASSVAAGDTYNEQFF
TGTGCCAGCAGCGTAGCTGCGGGAGACACCTACAATGAGCAGTTCTTC
>TRBJ2-7|NA|NA|TRBV30
CASTTGARGDEQYF
TGTGCCTCCACAACTGGGGCCAGGGGGGACGAGCAGTACTTC
>TRBJ2-6|TRBD1|NA|TRBV10-3
CAISDTRKTGQASGPGANVLTF
TGTGCCATCAGTGACACCAGGAAGACAGGGCAAGCTTCGGGTCCTGGGGCCAACGTCCTGACTTTC
>TRBJ2-7|TRBD2|NA|TRBV25-1
CASSGRLAGWEEQYF
TGTGCCAGCAGTGGCCGACTAGCGGGATGGGAGGAGCAGTACTTC